This T cell receptor (beta chain) originates from a study of regulatory T cells in long-lasting Graves disease. The CDR3 runs to 13 residues. The germline V gene encodes CDR1 MGHRA and CDR2 YSYEKL. V lost 0 bases and J lost 7, with 6 bases in between. Construction of TCR beta libraries relied on iRepertoire HTBI primers and on Arm-PCR targeting CDR3 regions. TCRdb reprocessed the multiplex PCR reads via MiXCR and lists one record per CDR3 protein. The top ten hold approximately 15% of the sample, which has around 450,000 distinct CDR3 sequences, under 15% seen once. Documented time point: newly diagnosed GD, antithyroid drugs for less than 3 months. The TCR library was made from RNA extracted from PBMCs. A further study also used this sample, focusing on T cells in Graves' hyperthyroidism and ophthalmopathy.

The origin of this receptor is a woman in her 30s with Graves disease. V and J are TRBV4-1 and TRBJ2-2; no clear D gene. Source: peripheral blood mononuclear cells (PBMCs), taken at new diagnosis, from a patient treated with antithyroid drugs. The DNA for the CDR3 is TGCGCCAGCAGCCAAGATTGGAGCGGGGAGCTGTTTTTT. This translates into CASSQDWSGELFF.